Below are 7 T cell receptor beta chains sequenced from a single sample in a study of blood T cell repertoires in COVID-19. The assay was immunoSEQ multiplex PCR, and TCRdb's table has in-frame clones only and misses some. The sample contains around 100,000 clones, about nine tenths of which appear only once. The source material was peripheral blood. These receptors were obtained from a man between 45 and 60 years old with acute or convalescent COVID-19.

This sequence joins TRBV10-1 and TRBJ2-1, with TRBD2 matching 11 bases. The CDR3 runs 16 residues. CDR1 and CDR2 from the germline V gene are WNHNN and SYGVQD (reference sequence). V shed 11 bases and J 2 bases; nucleotides not matched to a gene: 11. CDR3 bases: TGCGCCCCTACCACTAAGGGACTAGCGGCCTACAATGAGCAGTTCTTC. As protein: CAPTTKGLAAYNEQFF.

The V call is TRBV7-2, the J call TRBJ1-4; D might be TRBD1 (5 bases). Trimming shortened V by 4 bases and J by 4 bases, and 7 bases separated the two germline ends. This CDR3 is 13 amino acids long. Germline V gives CDR1 SGHTA, CDR2 FQGNSA. The CDR3 nucleotides are TGTGCCAGCAGCTGGGGCGTTAATGAAAAACTGTTTTTT. Translated, it gives CASSWGVNEKLFF.

The rearrangement uses TRBV7-2 and TRBJ2-2; 9 bases fit TRBD2. The germline CDR1 and CDR2 sequences are SGHTA and FQGNSA. The ends lost 5 bases at V and 6 bases at J; junction bases unmatched: 13. The length of the CDR3 is 17 residues. The CDR3 protein is CASSKGGSGRSAGELFF. The CDR3 DNA is TGTGCCAGCAGCAAAGGGGGTAGCGGGAGATCGGCCGGGGAGCTGTTTTTT. Full variable domain (missing parts from reference TRBV7-2 and TRBJ2-2): GAGVSQSPSNKVTEKGKDVELRCDPISGHTALYWYRQSLGQGLEFLIYFQGNSAPDKSGLPSDRFSAERTGGSVSTLTIQRTQQEDSAVYLCASSKGGSGRSAGELFFGEGSRLTVL.

V usage is TRBV5-1 and J usage is TRBJ2-3; 9 nucleotides line up with TRBD2. V lost 5 bases to trimming and J lost 1 base; unmatched junction nucleotides: 5. CDR1 SGHRS and CDR2 YFSETQ come from the germline V gene. This CDR3 region has 15 residues. The chain's CDR3 is CASRVVAGGTDTQYF. The CDR3, as DNA: TGCGCCAGCAGGGTGGTAGCGGGGGGCACAGATACGCAGTATTTT.

V usage is TRBV2 and J usage is TRBJ1-2; D remains ambiguous. The CDR3 totals 12 residues. CDR1 and CDR2 from the germline V gene are SNHLY and FYNNEI. V was shortened by 6 bases and J by 2 bases, with 7 bases between the two germline ends. The CDR3 region has the DNA TGTGCCAGCAGAGAGAAGAACTATGGCTACACCTTC. Amino acid sequence: CASREKNYGYTF.

The chain couples TRBV2 to TRBJ2-1; possible D gene TRBD1, 5 bases. The CDR3 loop spans 16 amino acids. Germline V gene lookup returns CDR1 SNHLY and CDR2 FYNNEI. Trimming cost V 7 bases and J 0 bases, with 16 bases left between them. The CDR3 spells CASILGTGGSYNEQFF. CDR3 in DNA: TGTGCCAGCATCCTAGGAACAGGCGGCTCCTACAATGAGCAGTTCTTC.

The V and J genes are TRBV7-9 and TRBJ2-7; the match to TRBD1 covers 7 bases. The V gene end was trimmed by 5 bases and the J gene end by 3 bases; junction bases not matched to a gene: 10. This CDR3 region has 15 residues. Germline V lookup: CDR1 SEHNR, CDR2 FQNEAQ (reference sequence). The CDR3 reads CASSLPGTAIYEQYF. The CDR3 DNA reads as TGTGCCAGCAGCCTCCCCGGGACAGCAATCTACGAGCAGTACTTC. The full variable domain, with the rest looked up from reference TRBV7-9 and TRBJ2-7, is DTGVSQNPRHKITKRGQNVTFRCDPISEHNRLYWYRQTLGQGPEFLTYFQNEAQLEKSRLLSDRFSAERPKGSFSTLEIQRTEQGDSAMYLCASSLPGTAIYEQYFGPGTRLTVT.